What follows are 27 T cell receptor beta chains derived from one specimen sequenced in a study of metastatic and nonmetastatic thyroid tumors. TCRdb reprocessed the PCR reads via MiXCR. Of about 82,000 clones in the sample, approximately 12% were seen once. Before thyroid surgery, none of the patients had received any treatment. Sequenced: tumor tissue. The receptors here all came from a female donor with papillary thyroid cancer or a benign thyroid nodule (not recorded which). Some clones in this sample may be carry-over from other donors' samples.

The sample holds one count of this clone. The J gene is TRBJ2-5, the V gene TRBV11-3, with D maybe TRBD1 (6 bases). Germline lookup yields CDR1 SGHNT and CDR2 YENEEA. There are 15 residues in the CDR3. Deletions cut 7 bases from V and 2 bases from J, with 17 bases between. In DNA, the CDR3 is TGTGCCAGCATCCTTACTGGACAGCCTCAAGAGACCCAGTACTTC. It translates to CASILTGQPQETQYF.

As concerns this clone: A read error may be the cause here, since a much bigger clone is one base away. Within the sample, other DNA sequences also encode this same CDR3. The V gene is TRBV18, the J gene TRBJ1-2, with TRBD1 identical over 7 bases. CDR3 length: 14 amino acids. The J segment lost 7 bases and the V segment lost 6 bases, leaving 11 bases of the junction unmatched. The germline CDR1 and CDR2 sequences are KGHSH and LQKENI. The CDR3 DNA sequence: TGTGCCAGCTCGTCGGCGACAGGGTTGGGTGGCTACACCTTC. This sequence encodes CASSSATGLGGYTF.

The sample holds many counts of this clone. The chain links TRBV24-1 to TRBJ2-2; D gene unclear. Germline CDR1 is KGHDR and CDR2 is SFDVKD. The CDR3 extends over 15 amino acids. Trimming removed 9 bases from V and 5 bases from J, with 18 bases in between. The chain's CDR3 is CATRSSQVLTGELFF. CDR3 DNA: TGTGCCACCCGTAGTAGCCAGGTGCTAACCGGGGAGCTGTTTTTT.

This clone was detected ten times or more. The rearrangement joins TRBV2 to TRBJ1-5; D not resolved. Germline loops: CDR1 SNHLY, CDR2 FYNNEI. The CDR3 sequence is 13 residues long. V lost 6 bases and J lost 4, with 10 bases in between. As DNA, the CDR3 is TGTGCCAGCAGGCGGGGTGGGAATCAGCCCCAGCATTTT. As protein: CASRRGGNQPQHF.

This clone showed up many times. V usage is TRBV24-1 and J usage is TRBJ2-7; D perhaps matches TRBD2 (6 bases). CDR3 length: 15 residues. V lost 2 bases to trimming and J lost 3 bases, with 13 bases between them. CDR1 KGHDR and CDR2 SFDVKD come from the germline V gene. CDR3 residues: CATSDSGTFGYEQYF. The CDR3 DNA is TGTGCCACCAGTGATTCCGGGACTTTCGGCTACGAGCAGTACTTC.

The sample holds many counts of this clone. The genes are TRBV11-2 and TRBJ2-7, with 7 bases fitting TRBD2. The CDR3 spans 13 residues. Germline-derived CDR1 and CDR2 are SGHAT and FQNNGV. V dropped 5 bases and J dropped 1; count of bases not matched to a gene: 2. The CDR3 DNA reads TGTGCCAGCAGCCAGGGACTATCCTACGAGCAGTACTTC. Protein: CASSQGLSYEQYF.

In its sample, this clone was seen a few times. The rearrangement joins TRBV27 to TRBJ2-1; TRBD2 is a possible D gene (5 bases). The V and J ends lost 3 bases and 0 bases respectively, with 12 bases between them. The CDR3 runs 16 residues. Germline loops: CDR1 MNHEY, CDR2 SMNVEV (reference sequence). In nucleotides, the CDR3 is TGTGCCAGCAGTTTTAAGGGAGAGGCCTCCTACAATGAGCAGTTCTTC. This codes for CASSFKGEASYNEQFF.

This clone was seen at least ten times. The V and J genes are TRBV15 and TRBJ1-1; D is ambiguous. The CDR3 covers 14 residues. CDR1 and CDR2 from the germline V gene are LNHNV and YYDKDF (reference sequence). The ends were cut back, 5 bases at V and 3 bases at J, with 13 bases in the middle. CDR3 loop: CATSGNGWDTEAFF. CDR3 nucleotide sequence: TGTGCCACCAGCGGCAACGGTTGGGACACTGAAGCTTTCTTT.

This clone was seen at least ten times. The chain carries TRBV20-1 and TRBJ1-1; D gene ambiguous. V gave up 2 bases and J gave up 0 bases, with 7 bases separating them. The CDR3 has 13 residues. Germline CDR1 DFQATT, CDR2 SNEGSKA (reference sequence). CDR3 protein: CSARPAMNTEAFF. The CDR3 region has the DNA TGCAGTGCTAGACCAGCAATGAACACTGAAGCTTTCTTT.

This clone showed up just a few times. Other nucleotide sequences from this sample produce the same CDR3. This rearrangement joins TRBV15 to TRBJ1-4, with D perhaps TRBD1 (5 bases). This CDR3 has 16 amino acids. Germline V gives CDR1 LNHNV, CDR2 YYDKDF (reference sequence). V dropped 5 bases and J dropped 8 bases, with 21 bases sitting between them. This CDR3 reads CATSPRGGEGLEKLFF. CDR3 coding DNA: TGTGCCACCAGCCCCCGAGGAGGGGAAGGTCTAGAAAAACTGTTTTTT.

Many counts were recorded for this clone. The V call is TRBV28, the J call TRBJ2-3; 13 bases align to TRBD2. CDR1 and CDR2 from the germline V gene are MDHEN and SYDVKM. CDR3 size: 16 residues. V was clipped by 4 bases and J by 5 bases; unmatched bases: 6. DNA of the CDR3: TGTGCCAGCAGTTCAGGACTAGCGGGAGTTCAAGATACGCAGTATTTT. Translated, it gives CASSSGLAGVQDTQYF.

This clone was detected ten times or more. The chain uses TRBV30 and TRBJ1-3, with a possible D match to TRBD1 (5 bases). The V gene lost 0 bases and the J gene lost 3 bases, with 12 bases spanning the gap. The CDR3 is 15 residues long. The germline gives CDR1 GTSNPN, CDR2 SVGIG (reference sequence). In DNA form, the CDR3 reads TGTGCCTGGAGTGTACGCGGGGGACGTGGAAACACCATATATTTT. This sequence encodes CAWSVRGGRGNTIYF.

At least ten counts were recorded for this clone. Here the CDR3 reads CAWSITLRGYTF. The CDR3 bases are TGTGCCTGGAGTATCACTCTGCGTGGCTACACCTTC. The chain has TRBV30 and TRBJ1-2; unclear D gene. This CDR3 is built from 12 residues. CDR1 GTSNPN and CDR2 SVGIG come from the germline V gene (reference sequence). V lost 2 bases and J lost 7, with 11 bases in between.

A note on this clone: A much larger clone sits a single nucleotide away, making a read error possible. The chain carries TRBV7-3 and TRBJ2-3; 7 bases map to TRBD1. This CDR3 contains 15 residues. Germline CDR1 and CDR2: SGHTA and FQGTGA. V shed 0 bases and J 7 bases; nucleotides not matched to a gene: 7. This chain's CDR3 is CASSLTGGWSNTQYF. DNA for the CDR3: TGTGCCAGCAGCTTAACAGGGGGCTGGTCAAATACGCAGTATTTT.

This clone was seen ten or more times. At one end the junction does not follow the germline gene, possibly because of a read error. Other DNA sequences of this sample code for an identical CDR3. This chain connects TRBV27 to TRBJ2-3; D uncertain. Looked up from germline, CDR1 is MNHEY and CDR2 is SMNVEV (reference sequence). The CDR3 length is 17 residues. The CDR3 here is CASSSKGPFLTPDTQYF. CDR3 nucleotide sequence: TGCGCCAGCAGTTCTAAGGGTCCTTTCTTAACGCCAGATACGCAGTATTTT.

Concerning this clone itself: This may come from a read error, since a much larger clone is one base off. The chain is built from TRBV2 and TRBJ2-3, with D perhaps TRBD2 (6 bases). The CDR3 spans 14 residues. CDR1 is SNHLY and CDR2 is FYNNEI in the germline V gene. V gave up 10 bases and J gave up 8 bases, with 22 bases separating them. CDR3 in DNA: TGTGCCACCAAGTTGGGCGGGATGGCGGGTACGCAGTATTTT. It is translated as CATKLGGMAGTQYF.

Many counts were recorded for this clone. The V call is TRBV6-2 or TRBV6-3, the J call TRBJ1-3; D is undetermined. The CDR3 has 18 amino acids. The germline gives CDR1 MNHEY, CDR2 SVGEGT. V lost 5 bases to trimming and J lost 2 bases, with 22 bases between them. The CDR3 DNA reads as TGTGCCAGCAGTCAGTTCCCGGGAGCCCCGAAAGCTGGAAACACCATATATTTT. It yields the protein CASSQFPGAPKAGNTIYF.

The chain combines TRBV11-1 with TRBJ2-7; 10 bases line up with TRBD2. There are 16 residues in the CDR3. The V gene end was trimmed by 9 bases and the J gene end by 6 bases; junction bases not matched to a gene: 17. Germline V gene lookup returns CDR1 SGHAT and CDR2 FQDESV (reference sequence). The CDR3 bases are TGTGCCAGAAGCCCAAGGACTAGCGGAGATCCGCGCGAGCAGTACTTC. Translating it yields CARSPRTSGDPREQYF.

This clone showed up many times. Written as DNA, the CDR3 is TGTGCCAGCAGCCCCAGGGGCTGGGACACTGAAGCTTTCTTT. Translating gives CASSPRGWDTEAFF. The chain couples TRBV11-2 to TRBJ1-1; D is possibly TRBD1 (6 bases). V gave up 5 bases and J gave up 3 bases, with 13 bases separating them. The CDR3 totals 14 residues. Germline-derived CDR1 and CDR2 are SGHAT and FQNNGV.

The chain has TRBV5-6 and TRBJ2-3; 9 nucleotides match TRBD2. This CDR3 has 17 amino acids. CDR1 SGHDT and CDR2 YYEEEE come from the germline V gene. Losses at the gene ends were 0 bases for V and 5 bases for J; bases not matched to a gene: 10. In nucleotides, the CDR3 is TGTGCCAGCAGCTTGGCCGGCCTAGCGGGATGGATAGATACGCAGTATTTT. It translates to CASSLAGLAGWIDTQYF.

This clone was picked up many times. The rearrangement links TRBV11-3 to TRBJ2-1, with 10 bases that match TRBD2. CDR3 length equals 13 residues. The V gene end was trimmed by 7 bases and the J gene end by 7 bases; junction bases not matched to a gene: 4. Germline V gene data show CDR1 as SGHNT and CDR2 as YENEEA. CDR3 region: CASKISGRNEQFF. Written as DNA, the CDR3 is TGTGCCAGCAAGATTAGCGGGAGGAATGAGCAGTTCTTC.

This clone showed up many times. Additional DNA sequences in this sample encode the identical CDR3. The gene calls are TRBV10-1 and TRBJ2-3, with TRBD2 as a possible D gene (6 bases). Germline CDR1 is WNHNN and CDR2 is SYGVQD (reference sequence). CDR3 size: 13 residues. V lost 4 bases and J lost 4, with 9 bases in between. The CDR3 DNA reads TGCGCCAGCAGTGTCGGGACTCCAGATACGCAGTATTTT. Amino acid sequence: CASSVGTPDTQYF.

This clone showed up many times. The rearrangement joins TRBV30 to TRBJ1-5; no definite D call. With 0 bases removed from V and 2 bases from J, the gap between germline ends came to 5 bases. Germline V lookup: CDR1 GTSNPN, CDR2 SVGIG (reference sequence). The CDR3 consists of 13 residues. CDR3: CAWSVGGNQPQHF. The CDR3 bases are TGTGCCTGGAGTGTAGGTGGCAATCAGCCCCAGCATTTT.

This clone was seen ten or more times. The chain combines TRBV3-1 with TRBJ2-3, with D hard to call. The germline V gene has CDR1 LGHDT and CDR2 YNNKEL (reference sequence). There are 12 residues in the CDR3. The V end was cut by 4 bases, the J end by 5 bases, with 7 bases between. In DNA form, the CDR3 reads TGTGCCAGCAGCCCCAGAGTAGATACGCAGTATTTT. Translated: CASSPRVDTQYF.

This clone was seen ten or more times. This CDR3 reads CAWSARGLGQSPLHF. CDR3 bases: TGTGCCTGGAGTGCCCGGGGATTAGGGCAGTCACCCCTCCACTTT. The chain links TRBV30 to TRBJ1-6; D unclear. This CDR3 has 15 residues. Deletions cut 1 base from V and 10 bases from J, with 17 bases between. The germline V gene has CDR1 GTSNPN and CDR2 SVGIG (reference sequence).

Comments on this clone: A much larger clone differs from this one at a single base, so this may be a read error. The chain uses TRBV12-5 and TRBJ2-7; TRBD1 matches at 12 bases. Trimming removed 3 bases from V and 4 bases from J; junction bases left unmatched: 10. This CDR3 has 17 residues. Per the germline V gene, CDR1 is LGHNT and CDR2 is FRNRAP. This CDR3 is CASGFAPPGQGAYEQYF. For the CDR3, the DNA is TGTGCTAGTGGTTTTGCCCCACCGGGACAGGGGGCTTACGAGCAGTACTTC.

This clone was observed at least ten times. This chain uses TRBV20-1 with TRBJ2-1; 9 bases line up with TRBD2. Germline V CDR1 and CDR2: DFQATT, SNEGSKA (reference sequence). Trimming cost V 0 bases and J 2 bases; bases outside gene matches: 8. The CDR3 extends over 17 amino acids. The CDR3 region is CSARDEDGTSPYNEQFF. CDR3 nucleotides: TGCAGTGCTAGAGATGAAGACGGGACTAGCCCCTACAATGAGCAGTTCTTC.